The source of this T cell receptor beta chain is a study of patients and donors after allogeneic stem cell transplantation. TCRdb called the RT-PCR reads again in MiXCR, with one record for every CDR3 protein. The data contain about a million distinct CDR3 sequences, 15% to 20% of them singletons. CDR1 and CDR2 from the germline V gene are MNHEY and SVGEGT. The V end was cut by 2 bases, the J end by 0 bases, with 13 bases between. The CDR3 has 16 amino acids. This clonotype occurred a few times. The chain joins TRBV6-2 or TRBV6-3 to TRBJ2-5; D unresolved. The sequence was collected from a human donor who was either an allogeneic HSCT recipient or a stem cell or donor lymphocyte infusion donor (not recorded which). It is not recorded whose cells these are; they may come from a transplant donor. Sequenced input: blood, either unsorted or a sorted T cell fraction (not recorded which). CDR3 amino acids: CASSYPVMEYQETQYF. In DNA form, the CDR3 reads TGTGCCAGCAGTTACCCCGTCATGGAGTACCAAGAGACCCAGTACTTC.